The rows below give T cell receptor beta chains drawn from one sample of a study of neurological immune-mediated disorders. Using its own MiXCR run on the 5' RACE reads, TCRdb lists one record per CDR3 protein. Of roughly 50,000 distinct CDR3 sequences in the sample, approximately 10% are singletons; the top ten hold over 4%. Sequencing was carried out using PBMCs. Receptors originate from a man between 65 and 80 years old with HTLV-1-associated myelopathy (HAM/TSP). The CDR3 runs from the conserved cysteine through the conserved F or W. The D gene is left open where the match is weak. Clone size is given as once, few or many counts, or a class when the clone is expanded.

TRBJ1-6 NA many TRBV6-6 CASSPGGNRNSPLHF TGTGCCAGCAGCCCCGGGGGGAATAGAAATTCACCCCTCCACTTT
TRBJ2-1 TRBD2 many TRBV20-1 CSARTSGSYNEQFF TGCAGTGCTCGGACTAGCGGGAGTTACAATGAGCAGTTCTTC
TRBJ2-7 TRBD2 once TRBV5-1 CASSGGRGGGAYEQYF TGCGCCAGCAGCGGCGGACGGGGCGGGGGGGCCTACGAGCAGTACTTC
TRBJ1-2 NA many TRBV20-1 CSATSPPWYGYTF TGCAGTGCTACTAGCCCGCCTTGGTATGGCTACACCTTC
TRBJ2-2 TRBD2 many TRBV5-1 CASSLSGRAGGELFF TGCGCCAGCAGCTTGAGTGGGAGGGCCGGCGGGGAGCTGTTTTTT
TRBJ2-3 TRBD1 many TRBV7-2 CASSPQARGWEPQYF TGTGCCAGCAGCCCCCAGGCCAGGGGGTGGGAGCCGCAGTATTTT
TRBJ2-3 NA many TRBV9 CASSAQGTDTQYF TGTGCCAGCAGCGCGCAAGGGACAGATACGCAGTATTTT
TRBJ2-3 TRBD2 many TRBV3-1 CASSLRQGGTSGRGADTQYF TGTGCCAGCAGCCTTAGACAGGGAGGGACTAGCGGGAGAGGGGCGGATACGCAGTATTTT
TRBJ1-4 NA many TRBV6-6 CASSYDPRREKLFF TGTGCCAGCAGTTACGATCCTAGGAGGGAAAAACTGTTTTTT
TRBJ1-5 NA many TRBV11-2 CASSAAGSNQPQHF TGTGCCAGCAGCGCCGCAGGCTCCAATCAGCCCCAGCATTTT
TRBJ2-7 NA many TRBV7-3 CASSLDADYEQYF TGTGCCAGCAGCTTAGACGCAGACTACGAGCAGTACTTC
TRBJ1-2 NA few TRBV14 CASSQVTGSGYTF TGTGCCAGCAGCCAAGTTACAGGGTCTGGCTACACCTTC
TRBJ2-2 NA medium-sized TRBV7-3 CASSLTPGASTGELFF TGTGCCAGCAGCTTAACCCCCGGGGCGAGCACCGGGGAGCTGTTTTTT